This T cell receptor beta chain was recorded in a study of T cells in Graves' hyperthyroidism and ophthalmopathy. This clonotype was found many times. Its antigen remains unknown. Template material for amplifying TCR beta CDR3 regions consisted of RNA transcripts. When the TCR CDR3 underwent first-round RT-PCR, the HTBI primer set was used. TCRdb reprocessed the multiplex PCR reads with MiXCR, giving one entry per CDR3 protein. The table has roughly 100,000 distinct CDR3 sequences, roughly 40% seen once. The CDR3 consists of 12 residues. Germline CDR1 and CDR2: SGHVS and FQNEAQ. Trimming took 10 bases from V and 5 from J, leaving 14 bases between them. General study results and limits: A 13 V-J signature model discriminated ophthalmopathy versus stable hyperthyroidism.

The rearrangement uses TRBV7-8 and TRBJ2-5; D may match TRBD1 or TRBD2 (6 bases each). This TCR derives from a woman aged 25-40 years with Graves' hyperthyroidism. The sample taken for sequencing was peripheral blood or thyroid tissue (not recorded which). Here the CDR3 reads CATWWGAETQYF. The CDR3, as DNA: TGTGCCACATGGTGGGGGGCTGAGACCCAGTACTTC.